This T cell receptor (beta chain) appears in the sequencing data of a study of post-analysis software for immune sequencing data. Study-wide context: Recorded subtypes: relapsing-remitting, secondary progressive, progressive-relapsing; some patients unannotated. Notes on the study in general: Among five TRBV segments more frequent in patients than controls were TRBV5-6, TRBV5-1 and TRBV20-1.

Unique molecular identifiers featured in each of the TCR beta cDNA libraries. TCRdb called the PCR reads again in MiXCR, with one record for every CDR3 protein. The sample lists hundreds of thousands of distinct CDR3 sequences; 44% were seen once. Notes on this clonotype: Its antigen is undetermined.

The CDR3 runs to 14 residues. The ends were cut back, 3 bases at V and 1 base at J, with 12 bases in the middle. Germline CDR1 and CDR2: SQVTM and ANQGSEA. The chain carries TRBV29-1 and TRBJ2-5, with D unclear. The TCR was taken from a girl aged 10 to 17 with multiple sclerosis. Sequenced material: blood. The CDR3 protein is CSVEARLLQETQYF. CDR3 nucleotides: TGCAGCGTTGAGGCAAGGTTGCTCCAAGAGACCCAGTACTTC.